These T cell receptor beta chains were read from a single sample in a study of blood T cell repertoires in COVID-19. The table came from immunoSEQ multiplex PCR; TCRdb's copy has only in-frame clones and leaves some out. The sample has around 240,000 clones; 80% to 90% are singletons. Sequencing was carried out using PBMCs or T cells enriched from blood (not recorded which). These receptors were obtained from a middle-aged man who had been exposed to COVID-19. Both conserved end residues are part of each CDR3. Each record gives: CDR3 DNA, CDR3 protein, J gene, clone size, CDR3 length, V gene, D gene. The D gene is left open where the match is weak. Clone size appears in some rows only: once, few, many, or a class for an expanded clone.

CDR3nt: TGTGCCACCAGTGATTCGACAGGGGCAAGCACAGATACGCAGTATTTT
CDR3aa: CATSDSTGASTDTQYF
j_gene: TRBJ2-3
abundance: NA
len: 16
v_gene: TRBV24-1
d_gene: TRBD1

CDR3nt: TGTGCCACCAGTGAGAACACCGGGACAGGGGGTGTCTCTGGGGCCAACGTCCTGACTTTC
CDR3aa: CATSENTGTGGVSGANVLTF
j_gene: TRBJ2-6
abundance: few
len: 20
v_gene: TRBV24-1
d_gene: TRBD1

CDR3nt: TGTGCCTGGAGTGCAAGGGGGCTAAAGGGTTTTGGCTACACCTTC
CDR3aa: CAWSARGLKGFGYTF
j_gene: TRBJ1-2
abundance: NA
len: 15
v_gene: TRBV30
d_gene: TRBD1

CDR3nt: TGCGCCAGCAGCCAAGAGAGGGACAGCTACTACGAGCAGTACTTC
CDR3aa: CASSQERDSYYEQYF
j_gene: TRBJ2-7
abundance: NA
len: 15
v_gene: TRBV4-1
d_gene: TRBD1

CDR3nt: TGTGCCAGCTCACCAACCGGGACAGGGTATGAAAAACTGTTTTTT
CDR3aa: CASSPTGTGYEKLFF
j_gene: TRBJ1-4
abundance: NA
len: 15
v_gene: TRBV18
d_gene: TRBD1

CDR3nt: TGTGCCAGCAGCGTAGGACCTCACGACAGGGGAGGGGGAAACACCATATATTTT
CDR3aa: CASSVGPHDRGGGNTIYF
j_gene: TRBJ1-3
abundance: NA
len: 18
v_gene: TRBV9
d_gene: TRBD1

CDR3nt: TGTGCCAGCAGCCAAGACCGGCCAGGCTCACCCCTCCACTTT
CDR3aa: CASSQDRPGSPLHF
j_gene: TRBJ1-6
abundance: NA
len: 14
v_gene: TRBV14
d_gene: NA

CDR3nt: TGCAGCGTAGACAGGGCCATGAACACTGAAGCTTTCTTT
CDR3aa: CSVDRAMNTEAFF
j_gene: TRBJ1-1
abundance: NA
len: 13
v_gene: TRBV29-1
d_gene: TRBD1

CDR3nt: TGTGCCAGCAGCCCAACTAGCGTGGCAGATACGCAGTATTTT
CDR3aa: CASSPTSVADTQYF
j_gene: TRBJ2-3
abundance: NA
len: 14
v_gene: TRBV7-3
d_gene: TRBD2

CDR3nt: TGTGCCAGCTCACCTACGACAGACAGGGGGTATTACTATGGCTACACCTTC
CDR3aa: CASSPTTDRGYYYGYTF
j_gene: TRBJ1-2
abundance: NA
len: 17
v_gene: TRBV18
d_gene: TRBD1

CDR3nt: TGTGCCATCAACCGCGGACTAGCGGGACAAGATGAGCAGTTCTTC
CDR3aa: CAINRGLAGQDEQFF
j_gene: TRBJ2-1
abundance: NA
len: 15
v_gene: TRBV10-3
d_gene: TRBD2

CDR3nt: TGTGCCATCAGCGAAATTACAGGGGGGCTTGAAAAACTGTTTTTT
CDR3aa: CAISEITGGLEKLFF
j_gene: TRBJ1-4
abundance: NA
len: 15
v_gene: TRBV10-3
d_gene: TRBD1

CDR3nt: TGTGCCAGCAGTGAAGGCTTCGATGAGGGTCCACCGAACACTGAAGCTTTCTTT
CDR3aa: CASSEGFDEGPPNTEAFF
j_gene: TRBJ1-1
abundance: NA
len: 18
v_gene: TRBV2
d_gene: NA

CDR3nt: TGTGCCAGCTCATCCGACAGGGTTAATTCACCCCTCCACTTT
CDR3aa: CASSSDRVNSPLHF
j_gene: TRBJ1-6
abundance: NA
len: 14
v_gene: TRBV18
d_gene: TRBD1

CDR3nt: TGTGCCAGCAAAGTGGAGTTCCCAGATACGCAGTATTTT
CDR3aa: CASKVEFPDTQYF
j_gene: TRBJ2-3
abundance: NA
len: 13
v_gene: TRBV2
d_gene: NA

CDR3nt: TGTGCCATCACCGGGGACAGGTTGAACACTGAAGCTTTCTTT
CDR3aa: CAITGDRLNTEAFF
j_gene: TRBJ1-1
abundance: NA
len: 14
v_gene: TRBV10-3
d_gene: TRBD1

CDR3nt: TGTGCCAGAAGCGAGGGACAGGGGAGACCTATTGGCTACACCTTC
CDR3aa: CARSEGQGRPIGYTF
j_gene: TRBJ1-2
abundance: NA
len: 15
v_gene: TRBV5-3
d_gene: TRBD1

CDR3nt: TGCGCCAGCGCTAGACAGGGGAATCAAGAGACCCAGTACTTC
CDR3aa: CASARQGNQETQYF
j_gene: TRBJ2-5
abundance: NA
len: 14
v_gene: TRBV5-1
d_gene: TRBD1

CDR3nt: TGCGCCAGCAGCCCTGGACAGGGGTACGTCGACACTGAAGCTTTCTTT
CDR3aa: CASSPGQGYVDTEAFF
j_gene: TRBJ1-1
abundance: NA
len: 16
v_gene: TRBV5-1
d_gene: TRBD1

CDR3nt: TGTGCCAGCAGCAAATTCGGCCGAAAACAGGCGAACACCGGGGAGCTGTTTTTT
CDR3aa: CASSKFGRKQANTGELFF
j_gene: TRBJ2-2
abundance: once
len: 18
v_gene: TRBV21-1
d_gene: NA

CDR3nt: TGCGCCAGCAGCCGCCCGGCCCAGGGCGTAACCGAAGCTTTCTTT
CDR3aa: CASSRPAQGVTEAFF
j_gene: TRBJ1-1
abundance: NA
len: 15
v_gene: TRBV4-1
d_gene: NA

CDR3nt: TGTGCCAGCAGCGAGTGGAGAGATCAGCCCCAGCATTTT
CDR3aa: CASSEWRDQPQHF
j_gene: TRBJ1-5
abundance: NA
len: 13
v_gene: TRBV5-6
d_gene: NA

CDR3nt: TGCGCCAGCAGCTTGGGCAGACAGAACTATGGCTACACCTTC
CDR3aa: CASSLGRQNYGYTF
j_gene: TRBJ1-2
abundance: NA
len: 14
v_gene: TRBV5-1
d_gene: NA

CDR3nt: TGTGCCAGTAGTATAGGAGAAGGAGCCCAGCATTTT
CDR3aa: CASSIGEGAQHF
j_gene: TRBJ1-5
abundance: NA
len: 12
v_gene: TRBV19
d_gene: NA

CDR3nt: TGTGCCAGCTCACCACAAGGGGTGAAAAACATTCAGTACTTC
CDR3aa: CASSPQGVKNIQYF
j_gene: TRBJ2-4
abundance: once
len: 14
v_gene: TRBV18
d_gene: NA

CDR3nt: TGTGCCAGCAGTGAGACTTTCTACGAGCAGTACTTC
CDR3aa: CASSETFYEQYF
j_gene: TRBJ2-7
abundance: NA
len: 12
v_gene: TRBV6-1
d_gene: NA

CDR3nt: TGTGCCAGCAGTCGCTCCGGGGTTAATGAAAAACTGTTTTTT
CDR3aa: CASSRSGVNEKLFF
j_gene: TRBJ1-4
abundance: NA
len: 14
v_gene: TRBV2
d_gene: NA

CDR3nt: TGCGCCAGCAGCTTGGCGGGAGGGCGAGAGACCCAGTACTTC
CDR3aa: CASSLAGGRETQYF
j_gene: TRBJ2-5
abundance: NA
len: 14
v_gene: TRBV5-1
d_gene: TRBD2